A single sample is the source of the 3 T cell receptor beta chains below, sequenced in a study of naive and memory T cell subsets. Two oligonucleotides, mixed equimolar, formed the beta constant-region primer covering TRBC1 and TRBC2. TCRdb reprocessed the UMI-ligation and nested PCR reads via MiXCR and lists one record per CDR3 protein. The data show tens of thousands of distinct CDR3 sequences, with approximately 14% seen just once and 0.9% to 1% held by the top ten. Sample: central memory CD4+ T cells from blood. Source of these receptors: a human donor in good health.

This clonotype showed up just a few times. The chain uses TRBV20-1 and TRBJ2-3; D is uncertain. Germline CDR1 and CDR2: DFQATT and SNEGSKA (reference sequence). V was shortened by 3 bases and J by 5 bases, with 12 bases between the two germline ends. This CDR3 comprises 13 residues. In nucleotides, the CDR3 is TGCAGTGCTAGGGTCCAAGCTGGAGATACGCAGTATTTT. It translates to CSARVQAGDTQYF.

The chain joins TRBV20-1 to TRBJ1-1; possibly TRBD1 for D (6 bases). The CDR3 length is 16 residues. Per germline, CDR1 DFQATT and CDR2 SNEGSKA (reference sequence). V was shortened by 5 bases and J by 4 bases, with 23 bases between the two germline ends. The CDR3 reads CSAGVGAGPTGTEAFF. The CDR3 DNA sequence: TGCAGTGCTGGGGTGGGGGCAGGCCCGACGGGCACTGAAGCTTTCTTT.

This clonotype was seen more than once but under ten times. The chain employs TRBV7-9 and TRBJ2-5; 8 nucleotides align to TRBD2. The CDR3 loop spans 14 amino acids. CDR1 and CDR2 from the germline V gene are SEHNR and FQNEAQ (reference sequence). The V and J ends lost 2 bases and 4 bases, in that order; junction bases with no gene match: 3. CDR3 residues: CASSLTGGGETQYF. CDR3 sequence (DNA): TGTGCCAGCAGCTTAACGGGAGGGGGAGAGACCCAGTACTTC.